The 28 T cell receptor beta chains reported below all come from one sample, sequenced in a study of cytomegalovirus exposure and HLA in healthy donors. Generated by immunoSEQ multiplex PCR, the TCRdb table keeps only in-frame clones and is missing some. The table includes about 190,000 clones, around 82% detected once. What was sequenced was PBMCs. The receptors come from a woman between 18 and 29 years old in good health and CMV-seropositive.

The chain uses TRBV19 and TRBJ1-6; TRBD1 matches 9 bases. The CDR3 extends over 14 amino acids. Trimming cost V 3 bases and J 8 bases; bases outside gene matches: 2. Germline V gene data show CDR1 as LNHDA and CDR2 as SQIVND (reference sequence). The CDR3 nucleotides read TGTGCCAGTAGTATGAGGACAGGGGATTCACCCCTCCACTTT. Encoded protein: CASSMRTGDSPLHF.

The V call is TRBV19, the J call TRBJ1-5, with TRBD1 matching 9 bases. Germline V lookup: CDR1 LNHDA, CDR2 SQIVND (reference sequence). Trimming cost V 3 bases and J 4 bases; bases outside gene matches: 1. CDR3 length equals 14 residues. CDR3 nucleotide sequence: TGTGCCAGTAGTATGACAGGGGGGAATCAGCCCCAGCATTTT. Protein sequence: CASSMTGGNQPQHF.

The chain is built from TRBV5-4 and TRBJ1-2; D unresolved. This CDR3 has 15 amino acids. Trimming took 0 bases from V and 7 from J, leaving 16 bases between them. Germline V gene data show CDR1 as SGHNT and CDR2 as YYREEE (reference sequence). The CDR3 coding sequence is TGTGCCAGCAGCTTGGCCGGGGTGGGAGGGAGTGGCTACACCTTC. It specifies CASSLAGVGGSGYTF.

This clone showed up just a few times. The chain joins TRBV5-1 to TRBJ2-1; 9 nucleotides agree with TRBD2. Germline V CDR1 and CDR2: SGHRS, YFSETQ. Losses at the gene ends were 0 bases for V and 7 bases for J; bases not matched to a gene: 5. The CDR3 sequence is 15 residues long. The CDR3 sequence is CASSLVRGGANEQFF. DNA for the CDR3: TGCGCCAGCAGCTTGGTACGCGGGGGGGCGAATGAGCAGTTCTTC.

This clone was seen just once. The rearrangement uses TRBV27 and TRBJ1-2; weak D call: TRBD1 (5 bases). Germline values: CDR1 MNHEY, CDR2 SMNVEV (reference sequence). The V gene lost 6 bases and the J gene lost 4 bases, with 9 bases spanning the gap. This CDR3 contains 12 residues. CDR3 sequence: CASRAGPYGYTF. The CDR3 coding sequence is TGTGCCAGCAGGGCGGGACCCTATGGCTACACCTTC.

V and J are TRBV28 and TRBJ2-3; D might be TRBD1 (6 bases). V dropped 5 bases and J dropped 4 bases, with 13 bases sitting between them. Per germline, CDR1 MDHEN and CDR2 SYDVKM. CDR3 length equals 14 residues. The CDR3 spells CASSHPTGSDTQYF. The CDR3 DNA reads TGTGCCAGCAGTCATCCCACAGGGTCAGATACGCAGTATTTT.

This clone has more than one count but fewer than ten. The gene calls are TRBV7-6 and TRBJ2-7; 13 nucleotides line up with TRBD2. The CDR3 consists of 13 residues. CDR1 is SGHVS and CDR2 is FNYEAQ in the germline V gene. The chain's CDR3 is CASRGLAGSEQYF. The DNA for the CDR3 is TGTGCGTCTAGGGGACTAGCGGGGTCCGAGCAGTACTTC.

The genes are TRBV5-6 and TRBJ1-2, with D possibly being TRBD1 (6 bases). The V gene lost 1 base and the J gene lost 6 bases, with 19 bases spanning the gap. The germline gives CDR1 SGHDT, CDR2 YYEEEE. The CDR3 extends over 16 amino acids. The CDR3 DNA is TGTGCCAGCAGCTTGAACTCTCGGGGCAGGGGAAATGGCTACACCTTC. Protein sequence: CASSLNSRGRGNGYTF.

The gene calls are TRBV27 and TRBJ2-2; a possible D gene is TRBD2 (5 bases). In germline, CDR1 is MNHEY, CDR2 SMNVEV (reference sequence). The CDR3 is 15 amino acids. Between the trimmed V and J ends, which lost 6 bases and 3 bases, there was a span of 14 bases. In nucleotides, the CDR3 is TGTGCCAGCAGCCGAAAGGACTTTCACACCGGGGAGCTGTTTTTT. As protein: CASSRKDFHTGELFF.

CDR3 bases: TGTGCCAGCTCACCTCTACCGGTCGGTGTTGGCACTGAAGCTTTCTTT. Amino acid sequence: CASSPLPVGVGTEAFF. The chain has TRBV18 and TRBJ1-1, with D unresolved. From germline, CDR1 is KGHSH and CDR2 LQKENI. V shed 3 bases and J shed 4 bases, with 18 bases lying between them. This CDR3 has 16 amino acids.

The chain couples TRBV6-1 to TRBJ2-1; maybe TRBD1 (5 bases). The CDR3 loop spans 16 amino acids. CDR1 and CDR2 (germline): MNHNS, SASEGT. V was pared by 2 bases and J by 0 bases, with 11 bases between. DNA for the CDR3: TGTGCCAGCAGTGAAAACAGGCAGAGCTCCTACAATGAGCAGTTCTTC. It encodes CASSENRQSSYNEQFF.

The chain joins TRBV4-3 to TRBJ2-2; 8 positions match TRBD1. With 4 bases clipped from V and 0 bases from J, the junction kept 10 bases outside the gene matches. This CDR3 is built from 18 residues. Germline lookup yields CDR1 LGHNA and CDR2 YSLEER. DNA for the CDR3: TGCGCCAGCAGCCGAGCCCCAGGGACAGGTGCGAACACCGGGGAGCTGTTTTTT. Its protein is CASSRAPGTGANTGELFF.

The DNA of the CDR3 is TGTGCCAGCAGTGACCTCGCCGGGGACACCTTCCATTCTTCACCCCTCCACTTT. The encoded protein is CASSDLAGDTFHSSPLHF. This chain uses TRBV6-1 with TRBJ1-6; D is perhaps TRBD1 (6 bases). This CDR3 spans 18 amino acids. Germline V gives CDR1 MNHNS, CDR2 SASEGT. Trimming took off 3 bases at V and 9 bases at J, with 24 bases between the two ends.

The rearrangement links TRBV7-8 to TRBJ2-5; possible D gene TRBD2, 6 bases. CDR1 and CDR2 (germline): SGHVS, FQNEAQ. Trimming removed 2 bases at V and 5 bases at J, with 6 bases between. The CDR3 length is 12 residues. CDR3 in amino acids: CASSLSGETQYF. Written as DNA, the CDR3 is TGTGCCAGCAGCTTAAGCGGGGAGACCCAGTACTTC.

This clone was detected only a few times. The chain links TRBV9 to TRBJ2-7; possible D gene TRBD2, 6 bases. V was pared by 5 bases and J by 4 bases, with 22 bases between. Looked up from germline, CDR1 is SGDLS and CDR2 is YYNGEE. This CDR3 spans 16 amino acids. The CDR3 loop reads CASSEGGGTVLYEQYF. For the CDR3, the DNA is TGTGCCAGCAGTGAAGGTGGGGGGACGGTACTTTACGAGCAGTACTTC. The complete variable domain, with remaining parts taken from reference TRBV9 and TRBJ2-7, reads DSGVTQTPKHLITATGQRVTLRCSPRSGDLSVYWYQQSLDQGLQFLIQYYNGEERAKGNILERFSAQQFPDLHSELNLSSLELGDSALYFCASSEGGGTVLYEQYFGPGTRLTVT.

This clone has a handful of counts. J is TRBJ1-1 and V is TRBV18, with TRBD1 as a possible D gene (5 bases). Germline CDR1 is KGHSH and CDR2 is LQKENI. There are 13 residues in the CDR3. With 5 bases removed from V and 8 bases from J, the gap between germline ends came to 15 bases. CDR3: CASSVQAAPEAFF. CDR3 nucleotides: TGTGCCAGCTCAGTACAGGCGGCACCGGAAGCTTTCTTT.

V and J are TRBV14 and TRBJ1-2; D is ambiguous. Germline assignment: CDR1 SGHDN and CDR2 FVKESK. The CDR3 sequence is 14 residues long. The V gene lost 2 bases and the J gene lost 2 bases, with 9 bases spanning the gap. The CDR3 DNA sequence: TGTGCCAGCAGCCAATTGGAGTCGAACTATGGCTACACCTTC. Translation gives CASSQLESNYGYTF.

The chain uses TRBV19 and TRBJ1-6; possibly TRBD1 for D (5 bases). Looked up from germline, CDR1 is LNHDA and CDR2 is SQIVND (reference sequence). This CDR3 is built from 18 residues. V dropped 0 bases and J dropped 0 bases, with 12 bases sitting between them. This CDR3 reads CASSIDGTSSSYNSPLHF. The CDR3 DNA reads TGTGCCAGTAGTATAGACGGGACTTCCAGCTCCTATAATTCACCCCTCCACTTT.

The chain carries TRBV21-1 and TRBJ2-7; the listed D gene, TRBD1, was not tested against the DNA. TRBV21-1 is a pseudogene locus. The CDR3 length is 16 residues. CDR3 bases: TGTGCCAGCGAGGGCGACAGGGGCTATTTACCGGGCGAGCAGTACTTC. Protein product: CASEGDRGYLPGEQYF.

The CDR3: CASAGQGGADTQYF. CDR3 coding DNA: TGTGCCTCAGCAGGACAAGGGGGTGCAGATACGCAGTATTTT. The chain couples TRBV27 to TRBJ2-3; possibly TRBD1 for D (6 bases). The CDR3 spans 14 residues. Between the trimmed V and J ends, which lost 11 bases and 4 bases, there was a span of 19 bases. Germline values: CDR1 MNHEY, CDR2 SMNVEV (reference sequence).

The chain carries TRBV4-3 and TRBJ2-1, with 9 bases matching TRBD2. Germline V gene sequence: CDR1 LGHNA, CDR2 YSLEER. Trimming removed 0 bases from V and 7 bases from J; junction bases left unmatched: 4. The CDR3 totals 15 residues. CDR3 region: CASSQDGLAGNEQFF. The CDR3 DNA reads as TGCGCCAGCAGCCAAGATGGGCTAGCGGGGAATGAGCAGTTCTTC.

The chain has TRBV7-6 and TRBJ1-6; D might be TRBD1 (6 bases). Per the germline V gene, CDR1 is SGHVS and CDR2 is FNYEAQ. V lost 5 bases and J lost 8, with 13 bases in between. This CDR3 has 14 amino acids. CDR3 bases: TGTGCCAGCAGCCCCGGACAGAAGGATTCACCCCTCCACTTT. Encoded protein: CASSPGQKDSPLHF. The whole variable domain, remainder taken from reference TRBV7-6 and TRBJ1-6, is GAGVSQSPRYKVTKRGQDVALRCDPISGHVSLYWYRQALGQGPEFLTYFNYEAQQDKSGLPNDRFSAERPEGSISTLTIQRTEQRDSAMYRCASSPGQKDSPLHFGNGTRLTVT.

With regard to this clone: Other DNA sequences from this sample encode an identical CDR3 as well. This sequence joins TRBV5-1 and TRBJ2-1, with TRBD1 matching 9 bases. Germline values: CDR1 SGHRS, CDR2 YFSETQ. CDR3 length: 15 residues. The junction had 7 bases not matched to a gene; V was cut back by 2 bases and J by 7 bases. CDR3 protein: CASSFQGQGTNEQFF. The CDR3 DNA sequence: TGCGCCAGCAGCTTTCAGGGACAGGGTACGAATGAGCAGTTCTTC.

The rearrangement joins TRBV5-1 to TRBJ1-1; the match to TRBD1 covers 7 bases. This CDR3 is 15 amino acids long. Germline V gene sequence: CDR1 SGHRS, CDR2 YFSETQ. Germline trimming cut 3 bases from V and 2 bases from J; bases unmatched to any gene: 7. DNA for the CDR3: TGCGCCAGCAGCTCTATGACAGGGAAAAACACTGAAGCTTTCTTT. Translated, it gives CASSSMTGKNTEAFF. Looking up the rest from reference TRBV5-1 and TRBJ1-1 gives the full variable domain: KAGVTQTPRYLIKTRGQQVTLSCSPISGHRSVSWYQQTPGQGLQFLFEYFSETQRNKGNFPGRFSGRQFSNSRSEMNVSTLELGDSALYLCASSSMTGKNTEAFFGQGTRLTVV.

The chain couples TRBV5-1 to TRBJ2-7, with 8 bases that match TRBD1. Germline CDR1 SGHRS, CDR2 YFSETQ. The CDR3 extends over 17 amino acids. V lost 0 bases and J lost 2; bases outside the gene matches: 10. This CDR3 reads CASSLALSATGAYEQYF. CDR3 coding DNA: TGCGCCAGCAGCTTGGCCTTATCCGCGACAGGGGCCTACGAGCAGTACTTC.

This clone came up once. This sequence joins TRBV5-1 and TRBJ1-1, with 10 bases aligning to TRBD1. There are 17 residues in the CDR3. Trimming cost V 1 base and J 0 bases; bases outside gene matches: 6. Germline CDR1 and CDR2: SGHRS and YFSETQ. CDR3 DNA: TGCGCCAGCAGCTTGTGGGACAGGGGAAGCATGAACACTGAAGCTTTCTTT. Translation: CASSLWDRGSMNTEAFF.

The CDR3 bases are TGTGCCAGCAGCTTAAATTCCCTAGCGGGGGGTCGCGAGCAGTTCTTC. Translation gives CASSLNSLAGGREQFF. The chain is built from TRBV7-3 and TRBJ2-1, with TRBD2 matching 11 bases. V trimming: 1 base; J trimming: 10 bases; junction bases outside the gene matches: 9. This CDR3 contains 16 residues. The germline CDR1 and CDR2 sequences are SGHTA and FQGTGA.

This clone has only a few counts. The gene calls are TRBV27 and TRBJ1-6, with D perhaps matching TRBD1 (5 bases). Per germline, CDR1 MNHEY and CDR2 SMNVEV (reference sequence). The CDR3 consists of 16 residues. V lost 6 bases and J 10 bases, leaving 22 bases between the germline ends. Here the CDR3 reads CASSIVRGGAGSPLHF. CDR3 DNA sequence: TGTGCCAGCAGCATCGTTCGGGGGGGTGCTGGGTCACCCCTCCACTTT.